The 26 T cell receptor beta chains below were found in one sample sequenced in a study of cytomegalovirus exposure and HLA in healthy donors. Method: immunoSEQ multiplex PCR; TCRdb's copy keeps in-frame clones and lacks some. Of about 190,000 clones in the sample, 84% were seen once. Sequencing was performed on PBMCs. These receptors originate from a man aged 18 to 29 in good health and CMV-seropositive.

The genes are TRBV9 and TRBJ2-1, with 9 bases identical to TRBD2. Germline V gene data show CDR1 as SGDLS and CDR2 as YYNGEE. Trimming at V came to 2 bases and at J to 3 bases, leaving 15 bases not matched to a gene. CDR3 size: 19 residues. The CDR3 sequence is CASSVSLGGRAGNYNEQFF. As DNA, the CDR3 is TGTGCCAGCAGCGTGAGCCTTGGCGGGAGGGCCGGAAACTACAATGAGCAGTTCTTC. Looking up the rest from reference TRBV9 and TRBJ2-1 gives the full variable domain: DSGVTQTPKHLITATGQRVTLRCSPRSGDLSVYWYQQSLDQGLQFLIQYYNGEERAKGNILERFSAQQFPDLHSELNLSSLELGDSALYFCASSVSLGGRAGNYNEQFFGPGTRLTVL.

The chain employs TRBV21-1 and TRBJ2-7; the listed D gene, TRBD1, was not tested against the DNA. TRBV21-1 is annotated as a pseudogene. This CDR3 has 14 residues. As DNA, the CDR3 is TGTGCCAGCAGCGTTATCGTGGGGCTCTACGAGCAGTACTTC. Protein: CASSVIVGLYEQYF.

The chain uses TRBV29-1 and TRBJ2-1; D is possibly TRBD2 (5 bases). CDR1 and CDR2 from the germline V gene are SQVTM and ANQGSEA. Trimming removed 4 bases at V and 9 bases at J, with 16 bases between. CDR3 length: 13 amino acids. The DNA of the CDR3 is TGCAGCGTTGGCGACTTAGCGAGTGGTGAGCAGTTCTTC. It translates to CSVGDLASGEQFF.

The chain combines TRBV6-6 with TRBJ2-3, with 7 bases identical to TRBD1. Germline CDR1 MNHNY, CDR2 SVGAGI (reference sequence). The length of the CDR3 is 14 residues. V was pared by 6 bases and J by 1 base, with 4 bases of the junction left unmatched. The CDR3 DNA is TGTGCCAGCAGAGGTACAGGGGGCACAGATACGCAGTATTTT. Its protein is CASRGTGGTDTQYF.

The rearrangement links TRBV28 to TRBJ2-1; D perhaps matches TRBD2 (7 bases). The CDR3 has 14 residues. V was cut by 7 bases and J by 0 bases, with 10 bases left in between. The germline gives CDR1 MDHEN, CDR2 SYDVKM. This CDR3 reads CASKGGVSYNEQFF. The CDR3 region has the DNA TGTGCCAGCAAGGGGGGGGTCTCCTACAATGAGCAGTTCTTC.

The J gene is TRBJ2-7, the V gene TRBV28, with D maybe TRBD1 (6 bases). V was clipped by 7 bases and J by 10 bases, with 23 bases between them. Per the germline V gene, CDR1 is MDHEN and CDR2 is SYDVKM. This CDR3 contains 14 residues. CDR3 sequence (DNA): TGTGCCAGCACAGGGGCCGAGGGTAATGTTTATCAGTACTTC. Its translation: CASTGAEGNVYQYF.

The chain links TRBV30 to TRBJ1-1; no reliable D call. Trimming left V 7 bases short and J 1 base short, with 13 bases between. The germline CDR1 and CDR2 sequences are GTSNPN and SVGIG (reference sequence). This CDR3 region has 13 residues. Here the CDR3 reads CALIIVRNTEAFF. CDR3 in DNA: TGTGCCTTGATAATCGTGAGGAACACTGAAGCTTTCTTT.

This clone was detected only a few times. The V call is TRBV30, the J call TRBJ1-5; the D gene is possibly TRBD1 (6 bases). Germline lookup yields CDR1 GTSNPN and CDR2 SVGIG (reference sequence). V was trimmed by 3 bases and J by 4 bases, leaving 19 bases between them. This CDR3 region has 16 residues. CDR3: CAWRDTGREWNQPQHF. As DNA, the CDR3 is TGTGCCTGGAGGGATACAGGGAGAGAGTGGAATCAGCCCCAGCATTTT.

V usage is TRBV7-9 and J usage is TRBJ1-2; D is unclear. Trimming cost V 5 bases and J 4 bases, with 11 bases left between them. The germline V gene encodes CDR1 SEHNR and CDR2 FQNEAQ (reference sequence). The CDR3 totals 13 residues. The CDR3 DNA follows: TGTGCCAGCAGCCACGGTCCAGGCTATGGCTACACCTTC. Protein product: CASSHGPGYGYTF.

The chain couples TRBV15 to TRBJ1-1, with unresolved D. Germline lookup yields CDR1 LNHNV and CDR2 YYDKDF (reference sequence). The CDR3 is 14 residues long. V was pared by 3 bases and J by 4 bases, with 12 bases between. CDR3 sequence reads: CATSSVTPGTEAFF. CDR3 nucleotide sequence: TGTGCCACCAGCAGCGTAACACCTGGCACTGAAGCTTTCTTT.

The V call is TRBV27, the J call TRBJ1-1; TRBD1 is a possible D gene (5 bases). V was pared by 0 bases and J by 5 bases, with 10 bases between. The V gene's germline CDR1 is MNHEY and CDR2 SMNVEV (reference sequence). The CDR3 consists of 14 residues. In nucleotides, the CDR3 is TGTGCCAGCAGTTTATCGGGGCCCCGAACTGAAGCTTTCTTT. Translating gives CASSLSGPRTEAFF.

This chain uses TRBV6-4 with TRBJ2-1, with 12 bases aligning to TRBD2. CDR1 is MRHNA and CDR2 is SNTAGT in the germline V gene. CDR3 length equals 15 residues. Germline trimming cut 2 bases from V and 6 bases from J; bases unmatched to any gene: 2. In DNA form, the CDR3 reads TGTGCCAGCAGTGACCGGACTAGCGGGATCAATGAGCAGTTCTTC. Its translation is CASSDRTSGINEQFF.

The gene calls are TRBV10-3 and TRBJ2-2; possibly TRBD2 for D (6 bases). Germline V gene data show CDR1 as ENHRY and CDR2 as SYGVKD. CDR3 length equals 16 residues. V shed 2 bases and J shed 6 bases, with 16 bases lying between them. CDR3 residues: CAISERIGGGAGELFF. The CDR3, as DNA: TGTGCCATCAGTGAGCGGATCGGCGGAGGGGCCGGGGAGCTGTTTTTT.

J is TRBJ1-2 and V is TRBV27; 7 nucleotides line up with TRBD1. The J segment lost 5 bases and the V segment lost 5 bases, leaving 8 bases of the junction unmatched. The CDR3 has 14 amino acids. CDR1 is MNHEY and CDR2 is SMNVEV in the germline V gene (reference sequence). CDR3 bases: TGTGCCAGCAGTCTTCAGGGGGTCGGATATGGCTACACCTTC. This encodes CASSLQGVGYGYTF.

The chain employs TRBV7-2 and TRBJ2-1; 7 bases are a match to TRBD2. The ends lost 3 bases at V and 3 bases at J; junction bases unmatched: 5. The CDR3 is made up of 15 amino acids. Per germline, CDR1 SGHTA and CDR2 FQGNSA. The CDR3, as DNA: TGTGCCAGCAGCTTGAAGCGGGGTGTCTACAATGAGCAGTTCTTC. It translates to CASSLKRGVYNEQFF.

The chain employs TRBV6-4 and TRBJ2-7; D remains unclear. V was pared by 7 bases and J by 0 bases, with 13 bases between. The CDR3 loop spans 14 amino acids. Germline CDR1 MRHNA, CDR2 SNTAGT. This CDR3 is CASNSPTRSYEQYF. As DNA, the CDR3 is TGTGCCAGCAACAGCCCGACACGCTCCTACGAGCAGTACTTC.

V and J are TRBV19 and TRBJ2-1; D is perhaps TRBD2 (5 bases). The V end was cut by 6 bases, the J end by 8 bases, with 14 bases between. CDR1 is LNHDA and CDR2 is SQIVND in the germline V gene (reference sequence). This CDR3 is built from 13 residues. CDR3 in DNA: TGTGCCAGTAGACGCCCACCCGGGGATGAGCAGTTCTTC. It translates to CASRRPPGDEQFF.

V is TRBV5-4 and J is TRBJ1-2, with 7 nucleotides matching TRBD1. Germline-derived CDR1 and CDR2 are SGHNT and YYREEE (reference sequence). The CDR3 is 14 residues long. The J segment lost 3 bases and the V segment lost 0 bases, leaving 2 bases of the junction unmatched. The CDR3 protein is CASSLDGQDYGYTF. The CDR3 bases are TGTGCCAGCAGCTTGGACGGACAGGACTATGGCTACACCTTC.

The rearrangement joins TRBV2 to TRBJ2-3, with D perhaps TRBD2 (5 bases). CDR1 is SNHLY, CDR2 FYNNEI, per germline. This CDR3 has 13 residues. V shed 6 bases and J shed 6 bases, with 13 bases lying between them. Here the CDR3 reads CASRRTSGDTQYF. The CDR3, as DNA: TGTGCCAGCAGGAGGACTTCCGGGGATACGCAGTATTTT.

V and J are TRBV11-2 and TRBJ2-7; D uncertain. The V gene lost 0 bases and the J gene lost 0 bases, with 3 bases spanning the gap. Germline lookup yields CDR1 SGHAT and CDR2 FQNNGV. The CDR3 runs to 13 residues. The CDR3 DNA reads TGTGCCAGCAGCTTAGATCGCTCCTACGAGCAGTACTTC. This encodes CASSLDRSYEQYF.

This clone was found once. This sequence joins TRBV15 and TRBJ2-5; D might be TRBD2 (6 bases). Deletions cut 4 bases from V and 7 bases from J, with 19 bases between. Germline loops: CDR1 LNHNV, CDR2 YYDKDF (reference sequence). This CDR3 has 15 residues. CDR3 nucleotide sequence: TGTGCCACCAGCACCCGGGACCTGGGGCGGGGGACCCAGTACTTC. Translating it yields CATSTRDLGRGTQYF.

The chain combines TRBV27 with TRBJ2-3; possible D gene TRBD2, 6 bases. Germline V gives CDR1 MNHEY, CDR2 SMNVEV (reference sequence). Between the trimmed V and J ends, which lost 5 bases and 7 bases, there was a span of 13 bases. This CDR3 contains 13 residues. Here the CDR3 reads CASSGSAGNTQYF. DNA for the CDR3: TGTGCCAGCAGTGGGTCTGCGGGGAATACGCAGTATTTT.

The genes are TRBV11-2 and TRBJ2-5; D uncertain. CDR3 length: 13 amino acids. V was pared by 5 bases and J by 2 bases, with 9 bases between. Germline loops: CDR1 SGHAT, CDR2 FQNNGV. DNA of the CDR3: TGTGCCAGCAGCCCACCCCGGCAAGAGACCCAGTACTTC. Encoded protein: CASSPPRQETQYF.

The CDR3 DNA follows: TGTGCCAGCAGTCCACGACTTCCGGGACAGGGGCGAAACGAGCAGTACTTC. This translates into CASSPRLPGQGRNEQYF. The chain recombines TRBV9 with TRBJ2-7; 10 positions agree with TRBD1. This CDR3 is 17 amino acids long. Germline V gene data show CDR1 as SGDLS and CDR2 as YYNGEE. J gave up 5 bases and V 5 bases, and 16 bases lay outside the gene matches.

V is TRBV6-1 and J is TRBJ2-2; TRBD2 matches at 9 bases. Germline-derived CDR1 and CDR2 are MNHNS and SASEGT. The CDR3 contains 16 residues. With 4 bases clipped from V and 6 bases from J, the junction kept 9 bases outside the gene matches. The CDR3 sequence: CASSAGGRALAGELFF. The CDR3 region has the DNA TGTGCCAGCAGTGCGGGCGGGAGGGCCCTGGCCGGGGAGCTGTTTTTT.

The genes are TRBV27 and TRBJ2-3; 8 bases align to TRBD2. The V and J ends lost 2 bases and 5 bases, in that order; junction bases with no gene match: 3. CDR3 size: 14 residues. CDR1 is MNHEY and CDR2 is SMNVEV in the germline V gene (reference sequence). CDR3 amino acids: CASSLKAGVDTQYF. The CDR3 coding sequence is TGTGCCAGCAGTTTAAAAGCGGGAGTAGATACGCAGTATTTT.